Shown below are 13 T cell receptor beta chains from a single sample sequenced in a study of T cells after yellow fever vaccination (dated by TCRdb to between 2018 and 2021). Libraries were constructed by 5' RACE. Reads for this sample came from an Illumina HiSeq 2500. TCRdb reworked the public reads: Q25 trimming with fastp, MiXCR clone assembly, productive beta chains retained. Every CDR3 protein is listed once, alongside the most common genes and DNA of its rows. For this sample the table gives about 580,000 distinct CDR3 sequences, of which 17% were detected only once. 15% to 20% of the sample lies in the top ten. The treatment or condition label for this specimen denotes: live attenuated yellow fever vaccine strain. The sequencing used PBMCs, collected 5 days after the first yellow fever vaccination. These TCRs come from a man aged 18 to 29 who received the YFV17D yellow fever vaccine.

This clonotype has only a few counts. The CDR3 loop reads CASSQRSLSEKLFF. CDR3 in DNA: TGTGCCAGCAGCCAGCGGTCCCTAAGCGAAAAACTGTTTTTT. V gene TRBV3-1 combines with J gene TRBJ1-4; D unresolved. Between the trimmed V and J ends, which lost 3 bases and 8 bases, there was a span of 13 bases. The CDR3 sequence is 14 residues long. Germline V gene sequence: CDR1 LGHDT, CDR2 YNNKEL (reference sequence).

This clonotype showed up just a few times. V usage is TRBV20-1 and J usage is TRBJ2-3; no clear D. This CDR3 has 14 residues. CDR1 DFQATT and CDR2 SNEGSKA come from the germline V gene (reference sequence). V shed 3 bases and J shed 2 bases, with 12 bases lying between them. The CDR3 nucleotides are TGCAGTGCTAGTATCGGTAGTTTCACAGATACGCAGTATTTT. This sequence encodes CSASIGSFTDTQYF.

This clonotype has just a few counts. J is TRBJ2-1 and V is TRBV20-1; D gene ambiguous. The V gene's germline CDR1 is DFQATT and CDR2 SNEGSKA (reference sequence). This CDR3 has 16 residues. Between the trimmed V and J ends, which lost 3 bases and 0 bases, there was a span of 15 bases. The DNA of the CDR3 is TGCAGTGCTAGTGCATTAGGGCACAACTCCTACAATGAGCAGTTCTTC. Its translation is CSASALGHNSYNEQFF.

This clonotype was recorded a few times. The chain has TRBV6-6 and TRBJ2-3; TRBD2 is a possible D gene (5 bases). The CDR3 length is 13 residues. Germline values: CDR1 MNHNY, CDR2 SVGAGI (reference sequence). V was pared by 4 bases and J by 6 bases, with 11 bases between. The CDR3 loop reads CASSFPDWDTQYF. CDR3 DNA: TGTGCCAGCAGTTTCCCGGACTGGGATACGCAGTATTTT.

This clonotype was detected only a few times. V gene TRBV6-2 or TRBV6-3 combines with J gene TRBJ1-1, with D perhaps matching TRBD1 (5 bases). There are 15 residues in the CDR3. CDR1 and CDR2 (germline): MNHEY, SVGEGT. V lost 6 bases and J 2 bases, leaving 16 bases between the germline ends. The CDR3 region has the DNA TGTGCCAGCAGAGCACACCGGGGGGGAAACACTGAAGCTTTCTTT. As protein: CASRAHRGGNTEAFF.

This clonotype turned up a few times. The J gene is TRBJ1-2, the V gene TRBV12-3 or TRBV12-4, with 8 bases that match TRBD1. There are 17 residues in the CDR3. Losses at the gene ends were 10 bases for V and 2 bases for J; bases not matched to a gene: 18. CDR3 nucleotides: TGTGCCACCAGGGGGCAGGGGCATCGGGAAATCAACTATGGCTACACCTTC. This gives the protein CATRGQGHREINYGYTF.

This clonotype was seen more than once but under ten times. V is TRBV19 and J is TRBJ2-7; perhaps TRBD1 as D (6 bases). Trimming shortened V by 7 bases and J by 3 bases, and 16 bases separated the two germline ends. CDR1 and CDR2 from the germline V gene are LNHDA and SQIVND (reference sequence). CDR3 size: 14 residues. As DNA, the CDR3 is TGTGCCAGTAAAGAGAGTATACAGGGCTACGAGCAGTACTTC. Protein product: CASKESIQGYEQYF.

This clonotype turned up a few times. The rearrangement links TRBV5-1 to TRBJ1-1, with unresolved D. The CDR3 covers 16 residues. Trimming cost V 4 bases and J 3 bases, with 19 bases left between them. Germline-derived CDR1 and CDR2 are SGHRS and YFSETQ. CDR3 sequence: CASSAVPTRLDTEAFF. Written as DNA, the CDR3 is TGCGCCAGCAGCGCGGTGCCGACCCGGCTGGACACTGAAGCTTTCTTT.

The CDR3: CASSGVGGYEQYF. The CDR3 coding sequence is TGTGCCAGCAGTGGAGTGGGGGGGTACGAGCAGTACTTC. The V call is TRBV2, the J call TRBJ2-7; TRBD2 matches 7 bases. V trimming: 4 bases; J trimming: 4 bases; junction bases outside the gene matches: 4. Germline CDR1 SNHLY, CDR2 FYNNEI. The CDR3 has 13 residues.

This clonotype came up a few times. The chain has TRBV5-1 and TRBJ2-2; D perhaps matches TRBD1 (5 bases). V was pared by 6 bases and J by 0 bases, with 9 bases between. The CDR3 has 14 residues. Germline V CDR1 and CDR2: SGHRS, YFSETQ. In DNA, the CDR3 is TGCGCCAGCACGGACAAAGCGAACACCGGGGAGCTGTTTTTT. Amino acid sequence: CASTDKANTGELFF.

The J gene is TRBJ2-5, the V gene TRBV11-2; D is perhaps TRBD1 or TRBD2 (5 bases each). CDR3 length equals 18 residues. Germline V gene data show CDR1 as SGHAT and CDR2 as FQNNGV. Trimming removed 7 bases at V and 4 bases at J, with 28 bases between. The chain's CDR3 is CASNHQRGTLGFRETQYF. DNA of the CDR3: TGTGCCAGCAACCACCAGAGGGGTACTCTGGGTTTCCGAGAGACCCAGTACTTC.

The table lists this clonotype with a few counts. CDR3 DNA: TGTGCCAGCAGTCTGGGACAGGGGGTGAGTTCTGGCTACACCTTC. This sequence encodes CASSLGQGVSSGYTF. The rearrangement uses TRBV6-1 and TRBJ1-2; 11 bases are a match to TRBD1. This CDR3 comprises 15 residues. The V segment lost 5 bases and the J segment 7 bases; nucleotides outside the gene matches: 9. The germline V gene has CDR1 MNHNS and CDR2 SASEGT.

This clonotype occurred a few times. V is TRBV24-1 and J is TRBJ2-1; D gene uncertain. With 6 bases removed from V and 5 bases from J, the gap between germline ends came to 7 bases. Germline V gene lookup returns CDR1 KGHDR and CDR2 SFDVKD. This CDR3 is built from 12 residues. The CDR3: CATSIHNNEQFF. The CDR3 DNA is TGTGCCACCAGTATCCATAACAATGAGCAGTTCTTC.